This T cell receptor beta chain came from a study of shared T cell receptors in the human thymus (dated by TCRdb to the early 2020s). A note on the overall study: The study examined how self-reactive, shared T-cell receptor alpha chains are generated in the human thymus.

Library prep was done by the immunoSEQ multiplex PCR assay. Imported from immuneACCESS, the table was reduced by TCRdb to in-frame sequences with V and J called. These copies leave out some clones; in studies compared against another copy, an unresolved V gene accounts for under half, and the cause of the remainder is not known. For this sample the table gives roughly 410,000 clones, of which just under 95% were detected only once. The ten most abundant clones make up approximately 0.018% of the sample. A note on this clone: The antigen it recognizes is unknown. No base qualities exist here, and no much larger clone lies one base off it.

Measured from the cysteine to the phenylalanine, the CDR3 is 16 residues long. Of all the DNA, just the CDR3 is kept, 48 bases in frame from base 1. V and J are truncated by 1 base and 3 bases respectively, leaving an intervening sequence of 16 bases. CDR1 and CDR2 are read off the germline V gene (reference sequence) as LNHNV and YYDKDF. The sequenced sample consisted of thymocytes. This receptor chain uses TRBV15 and TRBJ2-7; the D call could be TRBD1 or TRBD2, with each sharing 5 bases. This receptor was obtained from a human donor. DNA sequence: TGTGCCACCAGCAGAGGTTCGGGGACCGAAAACTACGAGCAGTACTTC. Its amino acids are CATSRGSGTENYEQYF. Full variable domain (CDR3 extended with the reference TRBV15 and TRBJ2-7 proteins): DAMVIQNPRYQVTQFGKPVTLSCSQTLNHNVMYWYQQKSSQAPKLLFHYYDKDFNNEADTPDNFQSRRPNTSFCFLDIRSPGLGDTAMYLCATSRGSGTENYEQYFGPGTRLTVT.